What follows is one T cell receptor (beta chain) and its context. The antigen is unknown. cDNA synthesis used the whole RNA isolate, giving expressed TCRB sequences. Reads from naive, central memory and regulatory T cell samples averaged about 3.3 million. Sequenced by immunoSEQ multiplex PCR; TCRdb stores in-frame clones only, minus some. The repertoire has 900,000 or so clones, roughly 15% of them found once; the top ten carry 0.02% to 0.03%. The data were obtained in a study of beta chain features in type 1 diabetes. Study in general: Healthy donors and patients showed comparable age, gender and cell yields. Study-level results: Diminished insertions and augmented deletions at VDJ junctions characterized type 1 diabetes patients.

The CDR3 is made up of 13 amino acids. Germline-derived CDR1 and CDR2 are LGHNA and YSLEER. The V and J ends lost 8 bases and 7 bases respectively, with 18 bases between them. The chain links TRBV4-3 to TRBJ2-7, with D perhaps matching TRBD1 or TRBD2 (5 bases each). The sample comprised naive CD4+ T cells from blood. The sequence was obtained from a woman under 30 in good health. This chain's CDR3 is CASSYRDRGEQYF. DNA for the CDR3: TGCGCCAGCTCCTACCGGGACCGAGGGGAGCAGTACTTC.